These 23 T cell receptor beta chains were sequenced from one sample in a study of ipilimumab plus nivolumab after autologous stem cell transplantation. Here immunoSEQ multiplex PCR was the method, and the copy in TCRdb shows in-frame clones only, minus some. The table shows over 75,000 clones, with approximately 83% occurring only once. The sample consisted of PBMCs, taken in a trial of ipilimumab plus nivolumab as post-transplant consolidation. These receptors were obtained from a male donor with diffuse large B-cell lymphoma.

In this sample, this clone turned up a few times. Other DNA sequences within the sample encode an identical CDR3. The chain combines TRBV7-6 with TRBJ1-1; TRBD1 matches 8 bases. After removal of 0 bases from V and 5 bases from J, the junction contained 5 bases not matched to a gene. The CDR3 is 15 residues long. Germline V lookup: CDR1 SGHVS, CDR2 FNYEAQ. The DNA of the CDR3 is TGTGCCAGCAGCTTAGCTAGACAGGGGAGGACTGAAGCTTTCTTT. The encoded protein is CASSLARQGRTEAFF.

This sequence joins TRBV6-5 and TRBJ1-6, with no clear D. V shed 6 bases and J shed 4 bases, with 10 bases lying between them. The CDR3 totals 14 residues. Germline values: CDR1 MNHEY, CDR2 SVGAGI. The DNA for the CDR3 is TGTGCCAGCAGACCGGAGCAGTATAATTCACCCCTCCACTTT. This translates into CASRPEQYNSPLHF.

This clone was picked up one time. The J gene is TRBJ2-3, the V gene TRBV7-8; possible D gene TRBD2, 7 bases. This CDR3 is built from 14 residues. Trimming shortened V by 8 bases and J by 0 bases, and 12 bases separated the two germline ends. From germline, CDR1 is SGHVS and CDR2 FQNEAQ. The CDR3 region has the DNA TGTGCCAGCGAGGGGGGGAAAAGCACAGATACGCAGTATTTT. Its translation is CASEGGKSTDTQYF.

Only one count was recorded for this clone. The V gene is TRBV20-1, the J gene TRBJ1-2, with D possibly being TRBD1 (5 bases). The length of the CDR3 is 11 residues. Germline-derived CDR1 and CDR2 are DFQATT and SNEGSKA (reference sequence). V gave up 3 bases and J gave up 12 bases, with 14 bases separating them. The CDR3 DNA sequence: TGCAGTGCTAGGGGACTGACGGGCGACACCTTC. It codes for CSARGLTGDTF.

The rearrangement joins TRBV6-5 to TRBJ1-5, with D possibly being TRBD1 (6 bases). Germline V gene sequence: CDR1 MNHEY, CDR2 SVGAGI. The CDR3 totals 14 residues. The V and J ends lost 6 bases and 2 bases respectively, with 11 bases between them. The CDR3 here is CASRGGGGNQPQHF. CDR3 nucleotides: TGTGCCAGCAGGGGCGGGGGCGGCAATCAGCCCCAGCATTTT.

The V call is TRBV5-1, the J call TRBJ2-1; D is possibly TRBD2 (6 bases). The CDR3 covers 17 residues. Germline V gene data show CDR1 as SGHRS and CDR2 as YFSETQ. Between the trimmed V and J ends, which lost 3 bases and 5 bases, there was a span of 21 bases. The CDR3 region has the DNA TGCGCCAGCAGCTCCGGGACTGAACGTAGAGTAAACAATGAGCAGTTCTTC. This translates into CASSSGTERRVNNEQFF. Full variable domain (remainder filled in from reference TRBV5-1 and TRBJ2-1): KAGVTQTPRYLIKTRGQQVTLSCSPISGHRSVSWYQQTPGQGLQFLFEYFSETQRNKGNFPGRFSGRQFSNSRSEMNVSTLELGDSALYLCASSSGTERRVNNEQFFGPGTRLTVL.

The CDR3 reads CASSGGKSLHF. CDR3 sequence (DNA): TGTGCCAGCAGCGGAGGCAAATCCCTCCACTTT. The chain has TRBV2 and TRBJ1-6; D unresolved. Deletions cut 6 bases from V and 14 bases from J, with 11 bases between. This CDR3 has 11 residues. The germline V gene encodes CDR1 SNHLY and CDR2 FYNNEI.

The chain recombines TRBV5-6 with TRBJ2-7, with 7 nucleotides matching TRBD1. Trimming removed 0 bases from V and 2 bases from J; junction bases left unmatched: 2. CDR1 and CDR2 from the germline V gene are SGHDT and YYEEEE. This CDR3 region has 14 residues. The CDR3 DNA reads TGTGCCAGCAGCTTGGGCCAGGGGGCCTACGAGCAGTACTTC. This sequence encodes CASSLGQGAYEQYF.

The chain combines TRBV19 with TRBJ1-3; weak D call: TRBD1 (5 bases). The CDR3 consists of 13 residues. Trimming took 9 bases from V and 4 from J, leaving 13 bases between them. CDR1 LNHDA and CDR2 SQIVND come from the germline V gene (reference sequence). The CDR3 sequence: CASLRDRGNTIYF. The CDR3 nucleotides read TGTGCCAGCCTCCGGGACCGAGGAAACACCATATATTTT.

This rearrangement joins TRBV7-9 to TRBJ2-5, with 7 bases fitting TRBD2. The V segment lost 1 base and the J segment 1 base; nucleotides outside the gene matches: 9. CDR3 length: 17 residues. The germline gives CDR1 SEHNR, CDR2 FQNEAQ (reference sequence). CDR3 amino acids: CASSLGIGGGIQETQYF. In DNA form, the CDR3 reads TGTGCCAGCAGCTTAGGGATTGGGGGAGGGATCCAAGAGACCCAGTACTTC.

The CDR3 coding sequence is TGTGCCAGCAGCTTTCTTACCAACAATTCACCCCTCCACTTT. This encodes CASSFLTNNSPLHF. The chain carries TRBV5-4 and TRBJ1-6; D is uncertain. The CDR3 has 14 amino acids. With 2 bases removed from V and 7 bases from J, the gap between germline ends came to 10 bases. Germline V CDR1 and CDR2: SGHNT, YYREEE (reference sequence).

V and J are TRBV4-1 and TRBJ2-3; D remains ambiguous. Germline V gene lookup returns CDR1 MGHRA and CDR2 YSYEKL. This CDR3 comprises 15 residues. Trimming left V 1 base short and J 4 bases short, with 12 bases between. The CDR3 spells CASSQVTGYADTQYF. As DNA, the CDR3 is TGCGCCAGCAGCCAAGTAACCGGGTATGCAGATACGCAGTATTTT.

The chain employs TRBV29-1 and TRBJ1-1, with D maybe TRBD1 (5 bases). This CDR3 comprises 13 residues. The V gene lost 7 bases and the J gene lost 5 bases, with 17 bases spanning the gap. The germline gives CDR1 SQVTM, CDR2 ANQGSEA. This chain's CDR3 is CSGRDRGGTEAFF. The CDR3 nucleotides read TGCAGCGGCCGGGACCGGGGGGGGACTGAAGCTTTCTTT. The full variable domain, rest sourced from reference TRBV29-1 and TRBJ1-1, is SAVISQKPSRDICQRGTSLTIQCQVDSQVTMMFWYRQQPGQSLTLIATANQGSEATYESGFVIDKFPISRPNLTFSTLTVSNMSPEDSSIYLCSGRDRGGTEAFFGQGTRLTVV.

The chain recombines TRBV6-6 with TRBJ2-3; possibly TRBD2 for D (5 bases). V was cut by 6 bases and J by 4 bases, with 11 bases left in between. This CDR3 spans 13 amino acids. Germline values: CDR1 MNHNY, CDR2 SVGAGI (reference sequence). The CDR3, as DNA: TGTGCCAGCAGCAACCTAGCCCCAGATACGCAGTATTTT. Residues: CASSNLAPDTQYF.

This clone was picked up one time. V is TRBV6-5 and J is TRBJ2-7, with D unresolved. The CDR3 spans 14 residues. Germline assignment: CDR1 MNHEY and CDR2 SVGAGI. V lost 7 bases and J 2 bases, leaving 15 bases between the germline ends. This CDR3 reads CASTRGLGAYEQYF. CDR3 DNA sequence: TGTGCCAGCACTCGTGGCCTGGGCGCCTACGAGCAGTACTTC.

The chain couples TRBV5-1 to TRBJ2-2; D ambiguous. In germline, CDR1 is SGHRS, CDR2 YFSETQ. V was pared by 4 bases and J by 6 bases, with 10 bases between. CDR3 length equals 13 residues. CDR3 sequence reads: CASSLGYSGELFF. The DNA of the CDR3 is TGCGCCAGCAGCCTGGGGTACTCCGGGGAGCTGTTTTTT.

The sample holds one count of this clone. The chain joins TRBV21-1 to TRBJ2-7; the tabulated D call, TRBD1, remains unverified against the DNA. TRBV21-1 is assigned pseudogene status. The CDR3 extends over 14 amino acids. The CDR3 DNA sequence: TGTGCCAGCCGCGGCCGACAGGGAATTTACGAGCAGTACTTC. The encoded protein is CASRGRQGIYEQYF.

CDR3 nucleotide sequence: TGTGCCAGTAGTATAGTAAATCAAGAGACCCAGTACTTC. It is translated as CASSIVNQETQYF. This chain uses TRBV19 with TRBJ2-5; D unresolved. V was cut by 1 base and J by 2 bases, with 5 bases left in between. Germline assignment: CDR1 LNHDA and CDR2 SQIVND (reference sequence). This CDR3 comprises 13 residues.

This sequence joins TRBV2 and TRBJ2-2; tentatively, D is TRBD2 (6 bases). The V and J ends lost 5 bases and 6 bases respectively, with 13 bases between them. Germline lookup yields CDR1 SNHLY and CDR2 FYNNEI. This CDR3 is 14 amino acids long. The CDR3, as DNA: TGTGCCAGCAGTATCCCCGGAGGGGCCGGGGAGCTGTTTTTT. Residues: CASSIPGGAGELFF. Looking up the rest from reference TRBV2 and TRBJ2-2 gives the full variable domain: EPEVTQTPSHQVTQMGQEVILRCVPISNHLYFYWYRQILGQKVEFLVSFYNNEISEKSEIFDDQFSVERPDGSNFTLKIRSTKLEDSAMYFCASSIPGGAGELFFGEGSRLTVL.

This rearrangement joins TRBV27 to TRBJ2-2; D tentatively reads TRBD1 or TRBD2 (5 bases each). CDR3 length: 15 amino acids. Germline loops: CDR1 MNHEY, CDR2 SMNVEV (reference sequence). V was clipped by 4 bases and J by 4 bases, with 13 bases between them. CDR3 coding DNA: TGTGCCAGCAGTTCCGGGACCCTGGGCACCGGGGAGCTGTTTTTT. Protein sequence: CASSSGTLGTGELFF.

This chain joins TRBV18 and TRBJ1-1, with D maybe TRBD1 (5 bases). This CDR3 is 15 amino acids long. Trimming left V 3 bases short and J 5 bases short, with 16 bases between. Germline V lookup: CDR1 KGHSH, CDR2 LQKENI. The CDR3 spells CASSPNSSPGTEAFF. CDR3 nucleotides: TGTGCCAGCTCACCCAACAGCTCCCCAGGGACTGAAGCTTTCTTT.

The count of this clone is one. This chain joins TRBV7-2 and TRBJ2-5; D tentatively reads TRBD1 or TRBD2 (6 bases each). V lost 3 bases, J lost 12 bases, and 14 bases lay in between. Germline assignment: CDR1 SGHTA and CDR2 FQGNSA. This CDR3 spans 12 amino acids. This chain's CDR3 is CASSFTSRDKYF. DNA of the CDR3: TGTGCCAGCAGCTTCACTTCGCGGGACAAGTACTTC.

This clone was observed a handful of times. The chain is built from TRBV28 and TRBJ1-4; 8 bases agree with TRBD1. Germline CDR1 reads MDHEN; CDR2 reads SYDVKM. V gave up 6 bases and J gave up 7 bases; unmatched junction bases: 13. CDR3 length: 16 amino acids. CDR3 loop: CASRSTSWDRREKLFF. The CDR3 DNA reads TGTGCCAGCAGATCTACATCATGGGACAGGCGTGAAAAACTGTTTTTT.